This TCR beta chain was recovered during a study of radiotherapy plus CTLA-4 blockade in lung cancer. The CDR3 consists of 16 residues. CDR1 and CDR2 (germline): MNHEY, SMNVEV (reference sequence). After removal of 6 bases from V and 5 bases from J, the junction contained 11 bases not matched to a gene. Assay: immunoSEQ multiplex PCR; the TCRdb copy retains only in-frame clones and omits some. This table has about 80,000 clones, under 90% appearing once. The sequences come from peripheral blood, collected from a patient treated with radiotherapy plus ipilimumab. The origin of this receptor is a human donor with non-small cell lung cancer who had stable disease on radiotherapy plus ipilimumab. The gene calls are TRBV27 and TRBJ2-5; 11 bases align to TRBD2. The CDR3 DNA follows: TGTGCCAGCAGGAAGGTTGTAGCGGGGGGGCTGGAGACCCAGTACTTC. Amino acids: CASRKVVAGGLETQYF.